This TCR beta chain was found in a study of T cells in Graves' hyperthyroidism and ophthalmopathy. With V trimmed by 2 bases and J by 3 bases, 4 bases remained unmatched. Germline V lookup: CDR1 MNHEY, CDR2 SVGAGI. This CDR3 has 15 amino acids. This clonotype showed up just a few times. Regions amplified from RNA transcripts were the TCR beta CDR3 regions. During a first-round RT-PCR of the TCR CDR3, the HTBI primer set was used. TCRdb reprocessed the multiplex PCR reads with MiXCR, giving one entry per CDR3 protein. The sample holds about 340,000 distinct CDR3 sequences, approximately 22% seen once. The sample consisted of blood. The J gene is TRBJ2-3, the V gene TRBV6-5; 8 bases match TRBD1. The clonotype was recovered from a woman in her forties or fifties with Graves' hyperthyroidism. This CDR3 is CASSYDGTGTDTQYF. In nucleotides, the CDR3 is TGTGCCAGCAGTTACGATGGGACAGGAACAGATACGCAGTATTTT.